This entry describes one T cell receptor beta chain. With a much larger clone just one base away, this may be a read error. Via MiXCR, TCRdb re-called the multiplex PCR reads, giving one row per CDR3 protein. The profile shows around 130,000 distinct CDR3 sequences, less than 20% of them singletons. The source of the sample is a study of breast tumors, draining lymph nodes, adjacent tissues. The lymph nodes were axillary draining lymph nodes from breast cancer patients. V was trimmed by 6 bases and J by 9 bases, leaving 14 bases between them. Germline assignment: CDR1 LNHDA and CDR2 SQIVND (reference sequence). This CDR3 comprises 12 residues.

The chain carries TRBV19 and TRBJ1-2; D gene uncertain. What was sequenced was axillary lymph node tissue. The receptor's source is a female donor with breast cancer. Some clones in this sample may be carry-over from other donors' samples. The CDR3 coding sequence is TGTGCCAGTAGGTTGGGTCCGTATAGCTACACCTTC. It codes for CASRLGPYSYTF. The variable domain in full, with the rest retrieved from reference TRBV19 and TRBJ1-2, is DGGITQSPKYLFRKEGQNVTLSCEQNLNHDAMYWYRQDPGQGLRLIYYSQIVNDFQKGDIAEGYSVSREKKESFPLTVTSAQKNPTAFYLCASRLGPYSYTFGSGTRLTVV.